Listed below are T cell receptor beta chains from one sample, sequenced in a study of T cells in localized non-small cell lung cancer. The protocol was immunoSEQ multiplex PCR, while the TCRdb copy is restricted to in-frame clones and leaves out a portion. Of some 8,200 clones in the sample, 50% to 60% were seen once. Sample: lymph node tissue, taken before any cancer treatment. Receptor source: a male donor aged 60 or older with stage I squamous cell lung carcinoma. Each CDR3 is given with its conserved first and last residue. Each record gives: clone size, J gene, D gene, CDR3 length, V gene, CDR3 DNA, CDR3 protein. The D gene is left open where the match is weak. Clone size is given for some rows only: seen once, a few or many times, or a class if the clone is expanded.

clone size: -; J gene: TRBJ2-4; D gene: -; CDR3 length: 15; V gene: TRBV19; CDR3 DNA: TGTGCCAGTAGTATGGATGGACAGCTCAAAAACATTCAATACTTC; CDR3 protein: CASSMDGQLKNIQYF
clone size: few; J gene: TRBJ1-5; D gene: TRBD1; CDR3 length: 15; V gene: TRBV6-8; CDR3 DNA: TGTGCCAGCAGTCCTGGGACAGGGGGCGTTCAGCCCCAGCATTTT; CDR3 protein: CASSPGTGGVQPQHF
clone size: few; J gene: TRBJ1-5; D gene: -; CDR3 length: 18; V gene: TRBV6-8; CDR3 DNA: TGTGCCAGCAGTTACCCGGGACCCCACACCACGGTCATCAAGCCCCAGCATTTT; CDR3 protein: CASSYPGPHTTVIKPQHF
clone size: -; J gene: TRBJ1-1; D gene: -; CDR3 length: 16; V gene: TRBV7-6; CDR3 DNA: TGTGCCAGCAGCACCCGAGTAGGACATAGGAACACTGAAGCTTTCTTT; CDR3 protein: CASSTRVGHRNTEAFF
clone size: -; J gene: TRBJ2-7; D gene: -; CDR3 length: 15; V gene: TRBV11-3; CDR3 DNA: TGTGCCAGCAGCTTACTCATTCCTAGGTTCTACGAGCAGTACTTC; CDR3 protein: CASSLLIPRFYEQYF
clone size: -; J gene: TRBJ1-2; D gene: -; CDR3 length: 15; V gene: TRBV16; CDR3 DNA: TGTGCCAGCAGCCAATCAGAACAGGCTAACTATGGCTACACCTTC; CDR3 protein: CASSQSEQANYGYTF
clone size: few; J gene: TRBJ1-2; D gene: -; CDR3 length: 13; V gene: TRBV6-8; CDR3 DNA: TGTGCCAGCAAGGGGGTTGGTAACTATGGCTACACCTTC; CDR3 protein: CASKGVGNYGYTF
clone size: -; J gene: TRBJ1-5; D gene: TRBD1; CDR3 length: 13; V gene: TRBV29-1; CDR3 DNA: TGCAGCGTGGGACAGGGGGCCAATCAGCCCCAGCATTTT; CDR3 protein: CSVGQGANQPQHF
clone size: -; J gene: TRBJ2-1; D gene: TRBD2; CDR3 length: 14; V gene: TRBV6-8; CDR3 DNA: TGTGCCAGCAGTTACGGGACTAGCGCCCTAGAGCAGTTCTTC; CDR3 protein: CASSYGTSALEQFF
clone size: -; J gene: TRBJ2-1; D gene: -; CDR3 length: 11; V gene: TRBV10-1; CDR3 DNA: TGCGCCAGCAGTGGATTGGGTGAGCAGTTCTTC; CDR3 protein: CASSGLGEQFF
clone size: -; J gene: TRBJ2-2; D gene: TRBD1; CDR3 length: 12; V gene: TRBV29-1; CDR3 DNA: TGCAGCGTGGGGACAGGGATCGGGGAGCTGTTTTTT; CDR3 protein: CSVGTGIGELFF
clone size: -; J gene: TRBJ1-5; D gene: TRBD1; CDR3 length: 16; V gene: TRBV6-8; CDR3 DNA: TGTGCCAGCAGTTACTCGTCAGCAGGGGGACATCAGCCCCAGCATTTT; CDR3 protein: CASSYSSAGGHQPQHF
clone size: -; J gene: TRBJ2-1; D gene: -; CDR3 length: 18; V gene: TRBV11-3; CDR3 DNA: TGTGCCAGCAGCTTCGCCGGGGTTGGGGGTCCCTTGAACAATGAGCAGTTCTTC; CDR3 protein: CASSFAGVGGPLNNEQFF
clone size: few; J gene: TRBJ2-3; D gene: -; CDR3 length: 14; V gene: TRBV11-3; CDR3 DNA: TGTGCCAGCAGCTTAGAGGGCGGGGCCCATACGCAGTATTTT; CDR3 protein: CASSLEGGAHTQYF
clone size: -; J gene: TRBJ1-1; D gene: -; CDR3 length: 15; V gene: TRBV6-8; CDR3 DNA: TGTGCCAGCAGTCCTACAGGAGCCCCCTCTACTGAAGCTTTCTTT; CDR3 protein: CASSPTGAPSTEAFF
clone size: -; J gene: TRBJ2-7; D gene: -; CDR3 length: 14; V gene: TRBV9; CDR3 DNA: TGTGCCAGCAGTGGGTCCCAGGGGAACTACGAGCAGTACTTC; CDR3 protein: CASSGSQGNYEQYF
clone size: -; J gene: TRBJ1-5; D gene: TRBD1; CDR3 length: 14; V gene: TRBV5-1; CDR3 DNA: TGCGCCAGCAGCCCGGGGACAGATCTACAGCCCCAGCATTTT; CDR3 protein: CASSPGTDLQPQHF
clone size: -; J gene: TRBJ2-1; D gene: -; CDR3 length: 12; V gene: TRBV6-8; CDR3 DNA: TGTGCCAGCAGTGCCCTTGGGCCTGAGCAGTTCTTC; CDR3 protein: CASSALGPEQFF
clone size: -; J gene: TRBJ2-5; D gene: -; CDR3 length: 16; V gene: TRBV18; CDR3 DNA: TGTGCCAGCTCACCACCGAAGCAGGGGCGCCAAGAGACCCAGTACTTC; CDR3 protein: CASSPPKQGRQETQYF
clone size: few; J gene: TRBJ1-1; D gene: -; CDR3 length: 13; V gene: TRBV6-8; CDR3 DNA: TGTGCCAGCAGTTCCATGGAGTTCGCTGAAGCTTTCTTT; CDR3 protein: CASSSMEFAEAFF
clone size: -; J gene: TRBJ2-7; D gene: -; CDR3 length: 14; V gene: TRBV29-1; CDR3 DNA: TGCAGCGTCCGGTGGCTAATCAACTCCTACGAGCAGTACTTC; CDR3 protein: CSVRWLINSYEQYF
clone size: -; J gene: TRBJ1-1; D gene: -; CDR3 length: 12; V gene: TRBV30; CDR3 DNA: TGTGCCTGGAGTGATTTAAACACTGAAGCTTTCTTT; CDR3 protein: CAWSDLNTEAFF
clone size: once; J gene: TRBJ2-1; D gene: -; CDR3 length: 14; V gene: TRBV25-1; CDR3 DNA: TGTGCCAGCAGTGAGAGTAGAGGGCCTTATGAGCAGTTCTTC; CDR3 protein: CASSESRGPYEQFF
clone size: -; J gene: TRBJ1-5; D gene: -; CDR3 length: 13; V gene: TRBV10-2; CDR3 DNA: TGCGCCAGCATTGACAGAAGCAATCAGCCCCAGCATTTT; CDR3 protein: CASIDRSNQPQHF
clone size: -; J gene: TRBJ1-4; D gene: TRBD1; CDR3 length: 19; V gene: TRBV6-8; CDR3 DNA: TGTGCCAGCAGTCGCGAGCCGCCGGGACAGGTTATAAAACGAGAAAAACTGTTTTTT; CDR3 protein: CASSREPPGQVIKREKLFF
clone size: -; J gene: TRBJ2-7; D gene: TRBD1; CDR3 length: 15; V gene: TRBV19; CDR3 DNA: TGTGCCAGTAGTCTTCGGACAGGGGGGTCCTACGAGCAGTACTTC; CDR3 protein: CASSLRTGGSYEQYF
clone size: -; J gene: TRBJ2-1; D gene: -; CDR3 length: 14; V gene: TRBV12-5; CDR3 DNA: TGTGCTAGTGGTTTGCCTGGTCCCTACAATGAGCAGTTCTTC; CDR3 protein: CASGLPGPYNEQFF
clone size: few; J gene: TRBJ1-4; D gene: -; CDR3 length: 17; V gene: TRBV28; CDR3 DNA: TGTGCCAGCAGTCCTATCTCCGACAGGACCTATAATGAAAAACTGTTTTTT; CDR3 protein: CASSPISDRTYNEKLFF
clone size: -; J gene: TRBJ1-3; D gene: -; CDR3 length: 15; V gene: TRBV18; CDR3 DNA: TGTGCCAGCTCACCATCGGTAACTGGAGGAAACACCATATATTTT; CDR3 protein: CASSPSVTGGNTIYF
clone size: few; J gene: TRBJ2-2; D gene: -; CDR3 length: 14; V gene: TRBV19; CDR3 DNA: TGTGCCAGTAGTCTCCCCCGGGGGCTAGGGGAGCTGTTTTTT; CDR3 protein: CASSLPRGLGELFF
clone size: -; J gene: TRBJ1-1; D gene: TRBD1; CDR3 length: 16; V gene: TRBV19; CDR3 DNA: TGTGCCAATACCTCCGGGACAGGGGAGGGGAACACTGAAGCTTTCTTT; CDR3 protein: CANTSGTGEGNTEAFF
clone size: few; J gene: TRBJ2-5; D gene: TRBD2; CDR3 length: 13; V gene: TRBV6-8; CDR3 DNA: TGTGCCAGCCGCGGGGGAGTAGGAGAGACCCAGTACTTC; CDR3 protein: CASRGGVGETQYF
clone size: -; J gene: TRBJ1-1; D gene: -; CDR3 length: 15; V gene: TRBV6-8; CDR3 DNA: TGTGCCAGCAGTTACGTGGGACGGATGAACACTGAAGCTTTCTTT; CDR3 protein: CASSYVGRMNTEAFF
clone size: few; J gene: TRBJ2-2; D gene: TRBD2; CDR3 length: 16; V gene: TRBV9; CDR3 DNA: TGTGCCAGCAGCTTATTAGCGGGAGGTCGGAACGGGGAGCTGTTTTTT; CDR3 protein: CASSLLAGGRNGELFF